This T cell receptor (beta chain) was retrieved from a study of control samples from healthy donors and cancer patients. The repertoire was sequenced with immunoSEQ multiplex PCR; TCRdb's copy has only in-frame clones and lacks some. Altogether 150,000 to 180,000 clones are present, just under 95% being singletons, with the ten largest covering about 5.6%. V dropped 2 bases and J dropped 2; count of bases not matched to a gene: 4. The CDR3 runs 17 residues. The V gene's germline CDR1 is SGHNT and CDR2 YYREEE (reference sequence). This chain uses TRBV5-4 with TRBJ2-7; 16 bases agree with TRBD2. The source of this sequence is a man aged 35 to 55 in good health. Sequencing was performed on blood. The CDR3 DNA sequence: TGTGCCAGCAGCTTCGGGACTAGCGGGGGGGGACCCTACGAGCAGTACTTC. Translated, it gives CASSFGTSGGGPYEQYF.